The 10 T cell receptor beta chains reported below all come from one sample, sequenced in a study of Graves' ophthalmopathy and Graves' hyperthyroidism (dated by TCRdb to the late 2010s). The data were produced on an Illumina HiSeq 2000. For repertoire sequencing, the TCR beta CDR3 regions were amplified from RNA transcripts. A first-round RT-PCR used HTBI primers with the Qiagen OneStep RT-PCR kit, followed by a second-round multiplex PCR, size selection and purification. Using fastp at Q25 and MiXCR, TCRdb reprocessed the public reads and kept productive beta chains. Each record represents a unique CDR3 protein, reported with the most common genes and DNA among its rows. The sample table shows a few hundred thousand distinct CDR3 sequences, and approximately 17% are seen once. 2% to 3% of the sample belongs to the ten largest clones. The sample was peripheral blood. Source of these receptors: an adult woman with stable Graves' hyperthyroidism.

At least ten counts were recorded for this clonotype. The chain has TRBV10-3 and TRBJ2-7; TRBD2 is a possible D gene (5 bases). The germline V gene has CDR1 ENHRY and CDR2 SYGVKD. The CDR3 is made up of 14 amino acids. The ends were cut back, 8 bases at V and 6 bases at J, with 20 bases in the middle. For the CDR3, the DNA is TGTGCCATCCGGCCGACCGCGGGCTTGTCCGAGCAGTACTTC. Protein: CAIRPTAGLSEQYF.

This clonotype was found many times. Compared with germline, one end of the junction differs, possibly owing to a read error. The chain recombines TRBV6-5 with TRBJ2-7; maybe TRBD2 (5 bases). This CDR3 contains 13 residues. Germline-derived CDR1 and CDR2 are MNHEY and SVGAGI. The CDR3 is CACSSGWAYEQYF. Here the CDR3 DNA reads TGTGCCTGCAGTTCGGGGTGGGCCTACGAGCAGTACTTC.

This clonotype was detected ten times or more. V gene TRBV30 combines with J gene TRBJ1-2; 9 bases map to TRBD1. Germline CDR1 and CDR2: GTSNPN and SVGIG (reference sequence). The CDR3 is 13 residues long. V trimming: 3 bases; J trimming: 8 bases; junction bases outside the gene matches: 7. CDR3 sequence reads: CAWSRDREWGYTF. CDR3 DNA sequence: TGTGCCTGGAGCCGGGACAGGGAGTGGGGCTACACCTTC.

This clonotype was picked up a small number of times. V usage is TRBV5-6 and J usage is TRBJ1-2; maybe TRBD1 (5 bases). The CDR3 extends over 14 amino acids. Trimming took 3 bases from V and 0 from J, leaving 9 bases between them. From germline, CDR1 is SGHDT and CDR2 YYEEEE. CDR3 in amino acids: CASSSGPSNYGYTF. The CDR3, as DNA: TGTGCCAGCAGCTCGGGACCGTCTAACTATGGCTACACCTTC.

Notes on this clonotype: With a much larger clone just one base away, this may be a read error. The chain recombines TRBV29-1 with TRBJ2-5; the match to TRBD2 covers 11 bases. The CDR3 is 15 residues long. Per the germline V gene, CDR1 is SQVTM and CDR2 is ANQGSEA. The CDR3: CSVKFSGRALETKYF. The CDR3 nucleotides read TGCAGCGTTAAATTTAGCGGGAGGGCCTTGGAGACCAAGTACTTC.

In this sample, this clonotype turned up many times. V usage is TRBV28 and J usage is TRBJ1-3; no firm D call. The CDR3 runs to 14 residues. V dropped 5 bases and J dropped 0 bases, with 8 bases sitting between them. The V gene's germline CDR1 is MDHEN and CDR2 SYDVKM. CDR3 in amino acids: CASSLSLSGNTIYF. The DNA of the CDR3 is TGTGCCAGCAGTCTCAGCCTCTCTGGAAACACCATATATTTT.

This clonotype came up many times. For the CDR3, the DNA is TGTGCCAGCAGCCCCAGGCGGGGAATGAGCCAAGAGACCCAGTACTTC. The encoded protein is CASSPRRGMSQETQYF. V gene TRBV11-2 combines with J gene TRBJ2-5; D perhaps matches TRBD2 (6 bases). V lost 5 bases to trimming and J lost 1 base, with 17 bases between them. The CDR3 contains 16 residues. The germline V gene encodes CDR1 SGHAT and CDR2 FQNNGV.

In its sample, this clonotype was seen many times. This sequence joins TRBV7-9 and TRBJ1-2; D ambiguous. Germline-derived CDR1 and CDR2 are SEHNR and FQNEAQ (reference sequence). The CDR3 runs 15 residues. Trimming left V 5 bases short and J 4 bases short, with 17 bases between. Here the CDR3 reads CASSITGRPRYGYTF. DNA for the CDR3: TGTGCCAGCAGCATAACTGGACGGCCGCGCTATGGCTACACCTTC.

This clonotype was counted at least ten times. The chain recombines TRBV5-4 with TRBJ2-2; D remains ambiguous. The germline gives CDR1 SGHNT, CDR2 YYREEE (reference sequence). The CDR3 consists of 15 residues. V lost 4 bases and J lost 2, with 12 bases in between. The CDR3 reads CASSAEPYNTGELFF. CDR3 nucleotide sequence: TGTGCCAGCAGCGCCGAACCCTACAACACCGGGGAGCTGTTTTTT.

Concerning this clonotype: The junction does not match germline at one end; this may be a read error. The chain uses TRBV5-1 and TRBJ2-7; TRBD1 might be the D (7 bases). There are 13 residues in the CDR3. Germline V gene data show CDR1 as SGHRS and CDR2 as YFSETQ. In DNA form, the CDR3 reads TGCGCCAGCAGCGGAGGGACAGTCTACGGGCAGTACTTC. Translating it yields CASSGGTVYGQYF.